One and the same sample provided the 30 T cell receptor beta chains below, sequenced in a study of shared clonotypes between healthy human individuals. Produced via immunoSEQ multiplex PCR; TCRdb's table is partial and in-frame only. The sample yields roughly 700,000 clones, 90% seen once. The sequencing input was memory CD8+ T cells from PBMCs. The subset was: CD45RO+ cells pooled with CCR7-negative TemRA cells. The receptors stem from a man younger than 30 in good health. Some clones in this sample may be carry-over from other donors' samples.

This clone is a singleton in its sample. J is TRBJ2-7 and V is TRBV10-3, with TRBD2 matching over 8 bases. The length of the CDR3 is 14 residues. Germline V gives CDR1 ENHRY, CDR2 SYGVKD. J lost 7 bases, V lost 6 bases, and 11 bases had no gene match. CDR3 coding DNA: TGTGCCATCAGCCCTCACGGACTAGCTGGTGAGCAGTACTTC. It codes for CAISPHGLAGEQYF.

The chain joins TRBV27 to TRBJ1-4; D not certain. Germline loops: CDR1 MNHEY, CDR2 SMNVEV (reference sequence). Trimming left V 7 bases short and J 5 bases short, with 14 bases between. CDR3 length: 14 amino acids. The CDR3 DNA is TGTGCCAGCACTTTCGTCGGAGGGAATGAAAAACTGTTTTTT. Amino acid sequence: CASTFVGGNEKLFF.

V gene TRBV11-1 combines with J gene TRBJ2-6, with D uncertain. The CDR3 is 18 amino acids. Between the trimmed V and J ends, which lost 6 bases and 4 bases, there was a span of 22 bases. Germline CDR1 is SGHAT and CDR2 is FQDESV (reference sequence). The CDR3, as DNA: TGTGCCAGCAGACAAAACCCGGCTTCGACTTGGGGGGCCAACGTCCTGACTTTC. Residues: CASRQNPASTWGANVLTF.

In regard to this clone: Other DNA sequences from this sample encode an identical CDR3 as well. The genes are TRBV4-1 and TRBJ2-3; D uncertain. The length of the CDR3 is 14 residues. V lost 3 bases, J lost 1 base, and 8 bases lay in between. CDR1 is MGHRA and CDR2 is YSYEKL in the germline V gene. This CDR3 is CASSQGRGTDTQYF. CDR3 DNA sequence: TGCGCCAGCAGCCAGGGTCGGGGCACAGATACGCAGTATTTT.

The V call is TRBV11-3, the J call TRBJ1-2; D perhaps matches TRBD1 (5 bases). V lost 2 bases to trimming and J lost 6 bases, with 28 bases between them. Germline lookup yields CDR1 SGHNT and CDR2 YENEEA. The CDR3 runs to 19 residues. The CDR3 sequence: CASSLTYFNSHGTSDGYTF. The CDR3 nucleotides are TGTGCCAGCAGCTTAACGTACTTCAACTCCCACGGGACCTCGGATGGCTACACCTTC.

In regard to this clone: This specimen includes other DNA sequences encoding the same CDR3. The chain is built from TRBV7-9 and TRBJ2-7; no clear D gene. Germline CDR1 and CDR2: SEHNR and FQNEAQ (reference sequence). The CDR3 extends over 12 amino acids. V lost 4 bases to trimming and J lost 3 bases, with 7 bases between them. In DNA, the CDR3 is TGTGCCAGCAGCTCCGACGGCTACGAGCAGTACTTC. Residues: CASSSDGYEQYF. The variable domain in full, with the rest retrieved from reference TRBV7-9 and TRBJ2-7, is DTGVSQNPRHKITKRGQNVTFRCDPISEHNRLYWYRQTLGQGPEFLTYFQNEAQLEKSRLLSDRFSAERPKGSFSTLEIQRTEQGDSAMYLCASSSDGYEQYFGPGTRLTVT.

The chain uses TRBV6-6 and TRBJ1-2, with D unclear. V was trimmed by 8 bases and J by 5 bases, leaving 15 bases between them. The CDR3 spans 13 residues. In germline, CDR1 is MNHNY, CDR2 SVGAGI (reference sequence). Here the CDR3 reads CASQPSRGYGYTF. As DNA, the CDR3 is TGTGCCAGCCAACCGAGTCGAGGATATGGCTACACCTTC.

This chain links TRBV4-3 with TRBJ1-3; D remains ambiguous. CDR3 length: 16 residues. V lost 2 bases to trimming and J lost 1 base, with 12 bases between them. The V gene's germline CDR1 is LGHNA and CDR2 YSLEER. The CDR3 DNA reads as TGCGCCAGCAGCCAAACAGTAGAGAGGTCTGGAAACACCATATATTTT. This encodes CASSQTVERSGNTIYF.

The chain links TRBV7-8 to TRBJ2-1, with D tentatively TRBD1 (5 bases). The ends were cut back, 5 bases at V and 0 bases at J, with 17 bases in the middle. Germline V gene sequence: CDR1 SGHVS, CDR2 FQNEAQ. This CDR3 comprises 17 residues. The CDR3 sequence is CASSPSRWGDSYNEQFF. The CDR3 DNA reads as TGTGCCAGCAGCCCAAGCCGGTGGGGCGACTCCTACAATGAGCAGTTCTTC. Full variable domain (remainder filled in from reference TRBV7-8 and TRBJ2-1): GAGVSQSPRYKVAKRGQDVALRCDPISGHVSLFWYQQALGQGPEFLTYFQNEAQLDKSGLPSDRFFAERPEGSVSTLKIQRTQQEDSAVYLCASSPSRWGDSYNEQFFGPGTRLTVL.

The chain has TRBV14 and TRBJ1-2, with D uncertain. V was pared by 1 base and J by 4 bases, with 7 bases between. The CDR3 runs to 13 residues. In germline, CDR1 is SGHDN, CDR2 FVKESK. This CDR3 reads CASSQASAYGYTF. In DNA form, the CDR3 reads TGTGCCAGCAGCCAAGCTTCAGCCTATGGCTACACCTTC.

V is TRBV4-1 and J is TRBJ2-5, with 10 bases aligning to TRBD2. CDR3 length equals 18 residues. The trim removed 3 bases at V and 0 bases at J, leaving 10 bases unmatched. The V gene's germline CDR1 is MGHRA and CDR2 YSYEKL. CDR3 region: CASSHLTSGNLYQETQYF. The CDR3 nucleotides are TGCGCCAGCAGCCACCTAACTAGCGGGAACTTATACCAAGAGACCCAGTACTTC.

The genes are TRBV5-5 and TRBJ2-7; D remains ambiguous. CDR3 size: 13 residues. Trimming took off 0 bases at V and 1 base at J, with 5 bases between the two ends. The germline gives CDR1 SGHKS, CDR2 YYEKEE (reference sequence). The CDR3: CASSLGSSYEQYF. CDR3 DNA sequence: TGTGCCAGCAGCTTGGGATCTTCCTACGAGCAGTACTTC.

The CDR3 bases are TGTGCCAGCAGTGAAATCCCTGGGAGGGGGCCCACTGAAGCTTTCTTT. Its protein product is CASSEIPGRGPTEAFF. The V gene is TRBV6-1, the J gene TRBJ1-1, with TRBD1 identical over 7 bases. CDR1 MNHNS and CDR2 SASEGT come from the germline V gene. The CDR3 extends over 16 amino acids. V gave up 2 bases and J gave up 4 bases; unmatched junction bases: 10.

The chain links TRBV5-7 to TRBJ1-2; D call uncertain. TRBV5-7 is reported as an ORF; its role is uncertain. The CDR3 is 13 amino acids. V lost 4 bases, J lost 2 bases, and 9 bases lay in between. This CDR3 is CASSRGINYGYTF. The CDR3 DNA is TGTGCCAGCAGCCGAGGGATCAACTATGGCTACACCTTC.

This chain links TRBV28 with TRBJ2-5; D possibly corresponds to TRBD2 (5 bases). Germline CDR1 and CDR2: MDHEN and SYDVKM. V lost 1 base, J lost 3 bases, and 12 bases lay in between. The CDR3 loop spans 15 amino acids. Written as DNA, the CDR3 is TGTGCCAGCAGTTTATTTGGCGAGGGAGAAGAGACCCAGTACTTC. Translation gives CASSLFGEGEETQYF.

In DNA form, the CDR3 reads TGTGCCAGCAGCCCCGGGGTGGGAGGTCAGCCCCAGCATTTT. It specifies CASSPGVGGQPQHF. The rearrangement links TRBV7-9 to TRBJ1-5; the D is unclear. Germline CDR1 is SEHNR and CDR2 is FQNEAQ (reference sequence). The CDR3 spans 14 residues. V dropped 5 bases and J dropped 6 bases, with 14 bases sitting between them.

This clone was observed once. This chain links TRBV27 with TRBJ2-1, with D maybe TRBD2 (5 bases). The length of the CDR3 is 11 residues. Germline CDR1 reads MNHEY; CDR2 reads SMNVEV (reference sequence). The V gene lost 5 bases and the J gene lost 12 bases, with 11 bases spanning the gap. CDR3 nucleotide sequence: TGTGCCAGCAGTGAACCAGGAGGGCAGTTCTTC. Translating it yields CASSEPGGQFF.

This chain connects TRBV5-1 to TRBJ2-4; D tentatively fits TRBD1 or TRBD2 (5 bases each). CDR3 size: 19 residues. V gave up 0 bases and J gave up 0 bases, with 19 bases separating them. Germline V CDR1 and CDR2: SGHRS, YFSETQ. CDR3 bases: TGCGCCAGCAGCTTGGAATTTGTTACAGAGGGGATAGCCAAAAACATTCAGTACTTC. Translated: CASSLEFVTEGIAKNIQYF.

This clone was picked up a small number of times. The chain links TRBV6-1 to TRBJ1-4; D unresolved. V dropped 1 base and J dropped 0 bases, with 9 bases sitting between them. Germline V lookup: CDR1 MNHNS, CDR2 SASEGT. The CDR3 contains 16 residues. CDR3 sequence (DNA): TGTGCCAGCAGTGAAGGCTGGTCTTCAACTAATGAAAAACTGTTTTTT. The encoded protein is CASSEGWSSTNEKLFF.

The genes are TRBV2 and TRBJ2-7, with 8 bases fitting TRBD2. This CDR3 is 14 amino acids long. V lost 5 bases, J lost 4 bases, and 7 bases stayed unmatched. Germline CDR1 is SNHLY and CDR2 is FYNNEI. The DNA for the CDR3 is TGTGCCAGCAGTTTCGGGACTAGAGGATACGAGCAGTACTTC. Translation gives CASSFGTRGYEQYF.

The chain joins TRBV28 to TRBJ1-1, with 11 bases lining up with TRBD1. Per the germline V gene, CDR1 is MDHEN and CDR2 is SYDVKM. The CDR3 covers 14 residues. Trimming removed 6 bases from V and 4 bases from J; junction bases left unmatched: 4. The CDR3 region is CASRQDRGLTEAFF. CDR3 in DNA: TGTGCCAGCAGGCAGGACAGGGGGCTCACTGAAGCTTTCTTT.

The rearrangement joins TRBV5-6 to TRBJ1-2; 8 bases line up with TRBD1. The J segment lost 5 bases and the V segment lost 3 bases, leaving 3 bases of the junction unmatched. CDR3 length: 13 amino acids. Germline V gives CDR1 SGHDT, CDR2 YYEEEE. CDR3 coding DNA: TGTGCCAGCAGCTCGGGACAGGAATATGGCTACACCTTC. This encodes CASSSGQEYGYTF.

The V call is TRBV7-9, the J call TRBJ2-7; D not certain. Germline V gene lookup returns CDR1 SEHNR and CDR2 FQNEAQ (reference sequence). V lost 6 bases and J 2 bases, leaving 11 bases between the germline ends. This CDR3 has 13 residues. The CDR3 here is CASRSALTYEQYF. The CDR3 bases are TGTGCCAGCAGAAGTGCCCTAACCTACGAGCAGTACTTC.

The CDR3, as DNA: TGTGCCAGCAGTGAAGGTCTAATTGGCAATCAGCCCCAGCATTTT. Its translation is CASSEGLIGNQPQHF. V usage is TRBV25-1 and J usage is TRBJ1-5; D is undetermined. Germline V CDR1 and CDR2: MGHDK, SYGVNS. V dropped 2 bases and J dropped 2 bases, with 10 bases sitting between them. The CDR3 contains 15 residues.

This clone was detected once. V gene TRBV11-2 combines with J gene TRBJ2-1, with a weak D call TRBD2 (6 bases). The V end was cut by 7 bases, the J end by 7 bases, with 20 bases between. Germline V CDR1 and CDR2: SGHAT, FQNNGV. This CDR3 comprises 15 residues. CDR3 bases: TGTGCCAGCAACCTCCGCGGAGGGGCAAGGAATGAGCAGTTCTTC. This encodes CASNLRGGARNEQFF.

This rearrangement joins TRBV4-3 to TRBJ1-1; D remains unclear. The ends were cut back, 0 bases at V and 0 bases at J, with 11 bases in the middle. This CDR3 region has 16 residues. In germline, CDR1 is LGHNA, CDR2 YSLEER. Here the CDR3 reads CASSQDRPHLNTEAFF. CDR3 DNA sequence: TGCGCCAGCAGCCAAGACCGGCCACACCTGAACACTGAAGCTTTCTTT.

The chain has TRBV10-3 and TRBJ2-1; unclear D gene. V was pared by 5 bases and J by 1 base, with 6 bases between. This CDR3 contains 13 residues. Germline CDR1 and CDR2: ENHRY and SYGVKD. The CDR3 DNA follows: TGTGCCATCAGTTTAGGGTCCTACAATGAGCAGTTCTTC. Amino acids: CAISLGSYNEQFF.

The rearrangement joins TRBV19 to TRBJ2-2; D is perhaps TRBD1 (6 bases). Germline-derived CDR1 and CDR2 are LNHDA and SQIVND (reference sequence). V was shortened by 3 bases and J by 2 bases, with 16 bases between the two germline ends. The CDR3 has 17 residues. CDR3 amino acids: CASSIWAGAINTGELFF. The CDR3 DNA sequence: TGTGCCAGTAGTATCTGGGCAGGGGCTATAAACACCGGGGAGCTGTTTTTT.

The chain carries TRBV28 and TRBJ1-5, with TRBD1 identical over 9 bases. The CDR3 length is 15 residues. Germline V lookup: CDR1 MDHEN, CDR2 SYDVKM. J gave up 5 bases and V 6 bases, and 8 bases lay outside the gene matches. CDR3 bases: TGTGCCAGCAGAACCCCGACAGGGGGACATCAGCCCCAGCATTTT. It encodes CASRTPTGGHQPQHF.

The chain employs TRBV27 and TRBJ2-1; 11 bases align to TRBD2. The germline CDR1 and CDR2 sequences are MNHEY and SMNVEV (reference sequence). Trimming cost V 4 bases and J 2 bases; bases outside gene matches: 7. This CDR3 comprises 17 residues. In DNA, the CDR3 is TGTGCCAGCAGTTCATTCGTAGCGGGAGGGCCCTACAATGAGCAGTTCTTC. It translates to CASSSFVAGGPYNEQFF.